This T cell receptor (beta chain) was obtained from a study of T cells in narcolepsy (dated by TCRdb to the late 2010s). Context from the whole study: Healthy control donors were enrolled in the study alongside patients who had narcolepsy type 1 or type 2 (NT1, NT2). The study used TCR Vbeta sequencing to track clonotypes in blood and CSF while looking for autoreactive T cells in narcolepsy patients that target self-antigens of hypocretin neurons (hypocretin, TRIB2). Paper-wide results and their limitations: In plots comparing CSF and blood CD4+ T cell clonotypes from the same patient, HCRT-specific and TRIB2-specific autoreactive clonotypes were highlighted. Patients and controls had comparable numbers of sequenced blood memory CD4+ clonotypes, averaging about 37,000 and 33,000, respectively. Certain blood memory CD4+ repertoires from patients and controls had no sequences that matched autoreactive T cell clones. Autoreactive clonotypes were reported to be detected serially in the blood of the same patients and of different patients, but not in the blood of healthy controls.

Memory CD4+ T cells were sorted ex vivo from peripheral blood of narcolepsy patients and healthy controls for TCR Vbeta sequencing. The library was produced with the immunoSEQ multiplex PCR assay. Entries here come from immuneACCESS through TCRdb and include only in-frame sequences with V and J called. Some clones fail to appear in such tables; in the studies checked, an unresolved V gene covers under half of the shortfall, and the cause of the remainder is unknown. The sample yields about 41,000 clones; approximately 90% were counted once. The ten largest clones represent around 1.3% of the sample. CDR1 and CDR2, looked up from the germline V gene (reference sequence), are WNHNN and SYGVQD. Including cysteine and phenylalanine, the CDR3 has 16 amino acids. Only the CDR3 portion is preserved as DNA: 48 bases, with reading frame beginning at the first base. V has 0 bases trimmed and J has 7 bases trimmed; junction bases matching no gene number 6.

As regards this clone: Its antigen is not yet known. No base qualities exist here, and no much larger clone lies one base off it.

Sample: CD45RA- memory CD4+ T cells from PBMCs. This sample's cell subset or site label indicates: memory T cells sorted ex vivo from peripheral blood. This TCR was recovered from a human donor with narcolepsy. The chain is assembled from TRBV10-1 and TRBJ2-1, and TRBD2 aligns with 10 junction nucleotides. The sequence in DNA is TGCGCCAGCAGTGAGTCGCGTAGCGGGAGGACGAATGAGCAGTTCTTC. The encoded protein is CASSESRSGRTNEQFF.